These 8 T cell receptor delta chains originate from one sample sequenced in a study of γδ T cells in repeated Plasmodium falciparum infection. Gammadelta T cells were flow-sorted from PBMC into Vgamma9/Vdelta2+ and Vdelta2-negative populations for bulk analysis. TCRdb reprocessed the multiplex PCR reads through CATT. This sample has around 86,000 delta-chain clones, with over 1.3% found just once. Sequencing used gamma-delta T cells from blood. These receptors all come from a pool of human donors (malaria-infected and uninfected, not separated).

Points on this clone: TCRdb lists the protein of a much larger clone for this DNA, which differs at residue 10, so this is likely a read error; the protein given here is translated from the DNA itself. This chain uses TRDV2 with TRDJ1; no clear D gene. TCRdb is silent on the J gene; assignment here came from matching the DNA to germline. The length of the CDR3 is 16 residues. Germline loops: CDR1 GEAIGNYY, CDR2 EKD. The V and J ends lost 0 bases and 1 base respectively, with 14 bases between them. CDR3 sequence reads: CACDTILREVTDKLIF. The CDR3 DNA sequence: TGTGCCTGTGACACCATTCTGCGGGAGGTCACCGATAAACTCATCTTT.

This clone was recorded many times. The rearrangement links TRDV1 to TRDJ2; 10 bases fit TRDD3. Germline V gives CDR1 TSWWSYY, CDR2 QGS. The J segment lost 4 bases and the V segment lost 3 bases, leaving 11 bases of the junction unmatched. This CDR3 comprises 18 residues. CDR3 loop: CALGDQRVGDTRTAQLFF. The CDR3 coding sequence is TGTGCTCTTGGGGACCAAAGGGTGGGGGATACTAGGACAGCACAACTCTTCTTT.

This clone occurred many times. With a far larger clone one base away, a read error is the likely cause. Different DNA sequences within this sample yield the same CDR3. V is TRDV3 and J is TRDJ1, with a tentative D call TRDD3 (5 bases). The CDR3 consists of 14 residues. V was pared by 3 bases and J by 5 bases, with 19 bases between. Looked up from germline, CDR1 is TVYSNPD and CDR2 is GDNSRS (reference sequence). CDR3 sequence: CAFGIRTVTDKLIF. The CDR3 DNA reads TGTGCCTTCGGTATACGCACTGTCACTGATAAACTCATCTTT.

This clone has a handful of counts. TCRdb's protein, taken from a much larger clone, differs from this DNA's translation at residue 13, likely owing to a read error; the protein displayed comes from the DNA. This rearrangement joins TRDV1 to TRDJ1; D might be TRDD2 or TRDD3, each matching 5 bases. This CDR3 has 21 amino acids. V dropped 1 base and J dropped 0 bases, with 27 bases sitting between them. From germline, CDR1 is TSWWSYY and CDR2 QGS. The CDR3 sequence: CALGEPVLTPPWVPYTDKLIF. For the CDR3, the DNA is TGTGCTCTTGGGGAACCGGTCCTAACACCCCCCTGGGTACCTTACACCGATAAACTCATCTTT.

This clone showed up just a few times. TCRdb shows a much larger clone's protein in place of this DNA's translation, and the two differ at residue 17, likely through a read error; the protein shown is translated from the DNA. The V gene is listed as TRDV1; no J gene was called; the DNA was not used to check the table's D call, TRDD3. Germline-derived CDR1 and CDR2 are TSWWSYY and QGS. This CDR3 is built from 18 residues. The CDR3 coding sequence is TGTGCTCTTGGGGAACTAGGTATCCTACCCGACCTCACCGATAAACTCACCTTT. Protein product: CALGELGILPDLTDKLTF.

This clone was observed a few times. TCRdb's protein for this DNA is that of a much larger clone and differs from the translation at residue 5, likely a read error; the protein shown is the DNA translation. The chain has TRDV1 and TRDJ1; 8 bases are a match to TRDD3. V gave up 4 bases and J gave up 0 bases; unmatched junction bases: 10. This CDR3 contains 17 residues. The germline V gene has CDR1 TSWWSYY and CDR2 QGS. CDR3 nucleotides: TGTGCTCTTGGGGGAGGTGTCTGGGGGACGTACACCGATAAACTCATCTTT. Protein sequence: CALGGGVWGTYTDKLIF.

In its sample, this clone was seen a few times. With only one base between it and a far larger clone, this is likely a read error. This CDR3 is also generated by other DNA sequences in the sample. The J gene is TRDJ1, the V gene TRDV1, with D possibly TRDD3 on 6 matching bases. TCRdb gives no J gene; it was assigned here by matching the DNA to germline. Trimming took off 4 bases at V and 3 bases at J, with 42 bases between the two ends. The CDR3 covers 24 residues. The germline gives CDR1 TSWWSYY, CDR2 QGS. The CDR3 coding sequence is TGTGCTCTTGGGGGCCGAGCCCAAGGCTACAACCTCGTACTGGGTCTCCCCTTCGCCGATAAACTCATCTTT. It specifies CALGGRAQGYNLVLGLPFADKLIF.

This clone has only a few counts. This rearrangement joins TRDV1 to TRDJ1, with a tentative D call TRDD2 (5 bases). The J gene is absent in TCRdb and was assigned here via DNA matching to germline. The CDR3 is 17 residues long. Germline V lookup: CDR1 TSWWSYY, CDR2 QGS. V lost 0 bases and J lost 0, with 14 bases in between. CDR3 in amino acids: CALGELSWFLYTDKLIF. As DNA, the CDR3 is TGTGCTCTTGGGGAACTCTCCTGGTTCCTGTACACCGATAAACTCATCTTT.